The text below deals with one T cell receptor beta chain. The target antigen is unknown. V was cut by 8 bases and J by 0 bases, with 18 bases left in between. The CDR3 loop spans 16 amino acids. The V gene's germline CDR1 is MNHEY and CDR2 SMNVEV (reference sequence). This entry comes from a study of blood T cells in healthy people across ages. Whole-study findings and limits: Per-million-T-cell TCR beta diversity fell roughly linearly with age.

The authors ran a second PCR of about 6 to 11 cycles using a sample-barcoded 5' primer and a J-beta primer mix. Each cDNA molecule, via a template-switch adaptor with 12 random nucleotides, was tagged. TCRdb analysed the 5' RACE reads with MiXCR anew, one entry per CDR3 protein. This sample has about 1.5 million distinct CDR3 sequences; around 40% occur once, and the top ten carry just over 4%. The chain links TRBV27 to TRBJ2-3, with D possibly TRBD2 on 6 matching bases. The sequencing input was blood. The clonotype was recovered from a woman aged 18-30 years in good health. The CDR3 region is CASHLAGTPSTDTQYF. The CDR3 DNA is TGTGCCAGCCATCTGGCAGGGACTCCTAGCACAGATACGCAGTATTTT.